This T cell receptor beta chain comes out of a study of T cell repertoires in cytomegalovirus infection. On the study more broadly: HLA-B-restricted CMV epitopes that are well studied, plus recently identified HLA-C-restricted ones, were used by the study. It can be stated that public TCR beta signatures indicated CMV infection as well as a matching HLA type.

V was pared by 1 base and J by 2 bases, with 9 bases between. Germline CDR1 is SGHAT and CDR2 is FQNNGV. The length of the CDR3 is 14 residues. The study's findings and limits: Clonotypes of TCR beta that were HLA-C-restricted and CMV-specific dominated the ex vivo response. Carriers of CMV and the relevant HLA type were discriminated by public TCR beta frequency.

TCRdb recomputed calls from the reads with MiXCR, one row per CDR3 protein. This sample has about 700,000 distinct CDR3 sequences, with about 30% found just once. This clonotype was seen more than once but under ten times. Its antigen is unidentified. The sample was cultured PBMCs, taken from culture after CMV antigen stimulation. The receptor comes from a human donor in good health (CMV status not recorded). Some clones in this sample may be carry-over from other donors' samples. The chain employs TRBV11-2 and TRBJ2-7; D unclear. In nucleotides, the CDR3 is TGTGCCAGCAGCTTAGTGGCCGACACCTACGAGCAGTACTTC. Its protein is CASSLVADTYEQYF.